The 11 T cell receptor beta chains reported below all come from one sample, sequenced in a study of response to subunit inactivated influenza vaccine. TCRdb used MiXCR to reprocess the RT-PCR reads, holding one entry per CDR3 protein. The sample lists some 150,000 distinct CDR3 sequences, less than 15% occurring once. The data also belong to a second study, concerning T cells expressing NK-cell markers. From that second work: A 5'RACE template switching approach incorporating UMIs was used to make TCR beta cDNA.

Sequences were derived from CD8+ T cells sorted from PBMCs, sampled about 11 days after vaccination. The receptors were sampled from a middle-aged man who received an inactivated influenza vaccine.

This chain connects TRBV7-9 to TRBJ1-5; D is unresolved. Germline CDR1 SEHNR, CDR2 FQNEAQ (reference sequence). This CDR3 region has 15 residues. V shed 1 base and J shed 6 bases, with 13 bases lying between them. The CDR3 reads CASSLEVEGGQPQHF. The CDR3 DNA reads as TGTGCCAGCAGCTTAGAGGTGGAGGGAGGTCAGCCCCAGCATTTT.

This clonotype was seen a few times. The J gene is TRBJ2-5, the V gene TRBV2; 8 bases are shared with TRBD1. After removal of 7 bases from V and 3 bases from J, the junction contained 4 bases not matched to a gene. Germline loops: CDR1 SNHLY, CDR2 FYNNEI. The CDR3 is 13 amino acids. The CDR3 protein is CASTPQGEETQYF. DNA for the CDR3: TGTGCCAGCACCCCACAGGGGGAAGAGACCCAGTACTTC.

This clonotype was detected only a few times. This chain joins TRBV9 and TRBJ2-3; 8 bases align to TRBD2. Germline V gene sequence: CDR1 SGDLS, CDR2 YYNGEE. CDR3 size: 19 residues. The V segment lost 3 bases and the J segment 0 bases; nucleotides outside the gene matches: 15. CDR3 coding DNA: TGTGCCAGCAGCGCGGCATCCGTCTTTAGCGGGGCTAGCACAGATACGCAGTATTTT. The encoded protein is CASSAASVFSGASTDTQYF.

This clonotype was detected ten times or more. V is TRBV19 and J is TRBJ1-1; D gene ambiguous. Germline CDR1 reads LNHDA; CDR2 reads SQIVND (reference sequence). Trimming removed 3 bases from V and 2 bases from J, with 10 bases in between. The CDR3 has 14 residues. CDR3 in amino acids: CASSIFSTNTEAFF. The CDR3 nucleotides read TGTGCCAGTAGTATCTTCTCCACTAACACTGAAGCTTTCTTT.

For the CDR3, the DNA is TGTGCCAGCAGTTCGGTGACCGCCTACGAGCAGTACTTC. Amino acid sequence: CASSSVTAYEQYF. The chain joins TRBV28 to TRBJ2-7; no reliable D call. The CDR3 consists of 13 residues. Deletions cut 4 bases from V and 2 bases from J, with 9 bases between. CDR1 is MDHEN and CDR2 is SYDVKM in the germline V gene.

This clonotype showed up just a few times. The chain's CDR3 is CASSLETAPVREQYF. CDR3 DNA sequence: TGTGCCAGCAGCTTAGAGACGGCGCCGGTCAGGGAGCAGTACTTC. The chain has TRBV7-9 and TRBJ2-7, with D unclear. Per germline, CDR1 SEHNR and CDR2 FQNEAQ (reference sequence). The CDR3 contains 15 residues. With 1 base removed from V and 7 bases from J, the gap between germline ends came to 17 bases.

In its sample, this clonotype was seen a few times. J is TRBJ2-4 and V is TRBV27; 8 bases map to TRBD2. This CDR3 region has 16 residues. The V gene end was trimmed by 6 bases and the J gene end by 4 bases; junction bases not matched to a gene: 11. The germline V gene encodes CDR1 MNHEY and CDR2 SMNVEV (reference sequence). The CDR3 is CASRRWASGGKNIQYF. DNA for the CDR3: TGTGCCAGCAGGAGGTGGGCGAGCGGGGGAAAAAACATTCAGTACTTC.

This clonotype has a handful of counts. This chain uses TRBV7-9 with TRBJ2-3, with TRBD2 matching over 12 bases. The CDR3 is 17 amino acids. V shed 4 bases and J 11 bases; nucleotides not matched to a gene: 16. The germline CDR1 and CDR2 sequences are SEHNR and FQNEAQ (reference sequence). For the CDR3, the DNA is TGTGCCAGCAGCTGGAAGACTAGCGGGAGTAGGGTTATCGTGCAGTATTTT. It codes for CASSWKTSGSRVIVQYF.

The rearrangement uses TRBV20-1 and TRBJ2-5, with D hard to call. This CDR3 region has 15 residues. The V gene's germline CDR1 is DFQATT and CDR2 SNEGSKA (reference sequence). Trimming shortened V by 4 bases and J by 1 base, and 16 bases separated the two germline ends. CDR3 in amino acids: CSANGAPDVQETQYF. The CDR3 nucleotides read TGCAGTGCTAACGGAGCCCCAGACGTCCAAGAGACCCAGTACTTC.

The CDR3, as DNA: TGTGCCTGGAGTGAACAGGGACACACTGAAGCTTTCTTT. It specifies CAWSEQGHTEAFF. The rearrangement joins TRBV30 to TRBJ1-1; possibly TRBD1 for D (6 bases). The V end was cut by 1 base, the J end by 3 bases, with 9 bases between. There are 13 residues in the CDR3. Germline CDR1 is GTSNPN and CDR2 is SVGIG (reference sequence).

The chain joins TRBV4-3 to TRBJ1-6; 10 bases align to TRBD1. Looked up from germline, CDR1 is LGHNA and CDR2 is YSLEER. The CDR3 totals 19 residues. After removal of 1 base from V and 2 bases from J, the junction contained 8 bases not matched to a gene. The CDR3 loop is CASSQAPGQGPTYNSPLHF. CDR3 bases: TGCGCCAGCAGCCAAGCTCCGGGACAGGGGCCAACCTATAATTCACCCCTCCACTTT.